A selection of T cell receptor beta chains follows, all from one sample in a study of early T cells in non-severe SARS-CoV-2 infection. Via MiXCR, TCRdb re-called the 5' RACE reads, giving one row per CDR3 protein. Of about 40,000 distinct CDR3 sequences detected, over 3.5% appear once; the ten largest clones hold around 5%. Source material: whole blood. These receptors all stem from an adult who was a healthcare worker with PCR-confirmed SARS-CoV-2 infection or an uninfected control (not recorded which). Both conserved end residues are part of each CDR3. A D gene is named only where the DNA matches it firmly. Size is stated for part of the rows, as once, few or many counts, or as a class when the clone is expanded.

j_call d_call v_call clone_size cdr3_length cdr3_aa cdr3_nt
TRBJ2-2 . TRBV5-1 many 14 CASSSGVPTGELFF TGCGCCAGCAGCTCAGGAGTTCCAACCGGGGAGCTGTTTTTT
TRBJ2-3 TRBD2 TRBV27 many 19 CASKGTKSGLAGGAHTQYF TGTGCCAGCAAGGGTACGAAATCAGGGCTAGCGGGGGGCGCCCATACGCAGTATTTT
TRBJ2-1 TRBD1 TRBV5-8 . 15 CASSFRDRGYNEQFF TGTGCCAGCAGCTTCCGGGACAGAGGCTACAATGAGCAGTTCTTC
TRBJ2-6 TRBD1 TRBV7-2 many 17 CASSGHDRVSGANVLTF TGTGCCAGCAGCGGGCACGACAGGGTCTCTGGGGCCAACGTCCTGACTTTC
TRBJ1-2 TRBD1 TRBV19 many 17 CASSPTYRTGALDGYTF TGTGCCAGTAGTCCTACCTATAGGACAGGGGCCCTGGATGGCTACACCTTC
TRBJ2-2 TRBD1 TRBV11-2 . 16 CASSLGTGTNTGELFF TGTGCCAGCAGCTTAGGGACAGGAACGAACACCGGGGAGCTGTTTTTT
TRBJ1-3 . TRBV20-1 . 18 CSASHRERNRHSGNTIYF TGCAGTGCAAGTCACAGGGAACGAAACCGCCACTCTGGAAACACCATATATTTT
TRBJ2-7 TRBD1 TRBV7-2 . 15 CASSREPGQVYEQYF TGTGCCAGCAGCCGCGAACCGGGACAGGTCTACGAGCAGTACTTC
TRBJ1-5 . TRBV20-1 many 13 CSLRRAVDQPQHF TGCAGTCTCAGGAGGGCGGTGGATCAGCCCCAGCATTTT
TRBJ2-2 . TRBV19 . 17 CASSIIIGFAITGELFF TGTGCCAGTAGTATAATTATAGGGTTCGCGATTACCGGGGAGCTGTTTTTT
TRBJ1-2 . TRBV29-1 many 13 CSAEIHRNYGYTF TGCAGCGCTGAAATTCACAGGAACTATGGCTACACCTTC
TRBJ2-3 TRBD1 TRBV18 few 16 CASSPTGQGSSDTQYF TGTGCCAGCTCACCAACAGGACAGGGGAGTTCAGATACGCAGTATTTT
TRBJ1-2 TRBD1 TRBV28 many 15 CASTPGGTGYYGYTF TGTGCCAGCACCCCCGGCGGGACAGGGTACTATGGCTACACCTTC
TRBJ1-1 . TRBV4-3 . 18 CASSQGVSVFGMNTEAFF TGCGCCAGCAGCCAAGGAGTCAGCGTGTTTGGCATGAACACTGAAGCTTTCTTT
TRBJ2-5 TRBD1 TRBV29-1 many 11 CSVTGEETQYF TGCAGCGTCACAGGGGAAGAGACCCAGTACTTC
TRBJ2-6 . TRBV6-1 few 16 CASTVDRWAGANVLTF TGTGCCAGCACTGTTGACAGGTGGGCTGGGGCCAACGTCCTGACTTTC
TRBJ2-3 . TRBV29-1 many 14 CSVETGEATDTQYF TGCAGCGTTGAAACGGGGGAAGCCACAGATACGCAGTATTTT
TRBJ2-7 TRBD1 TRBV7-3 many 14 CASSPGQGGYEQYF TGTGCCAGCAGCCCCGGACAGGGGGGCTACGAGCAGTACTTC
TRBJ2-1 TRBD2 TRBV14 . 14 CASTRLAGVDEQFF TGTGCCAGCACCCGACTAGCGGGAGTTGATGAGCAGTTCTTC
TRBJ2-3 . TRBV5-1 many 16 CASSLGQSPSTDTQYF TGCGCCAGCAGCTTGGGGCAGTCCCCTAGCACAGATACGCAGTATTTT
TRBJ1-2 TRBD1 TRBV19 many 15 CASRGTGPARDGYTF TGTGCCAGTAGGGGGACAGGGCCCGCCCGGGATGGCTACACCTTC
TRBJ2-7 . TRBV6-6 many 13 CASRTGLTYEQYF TGTGCCAGCCGGACCGGACTGACCTACGAGCAGTACTTC